Presented here are 3 T cell receptor beta chains from one specimen sequenced in a study of kidney transplant recipient with SARS-CoV-2 infection. MiXCR, run by TCRdb on the reads, gives a single entry per CDR3 protein. There are 200,000 to 250,000 distinct CDR3 sequences in the sample; 29% occur only once, and less than 8.5% lies in the top ten. The starting material was a blood sample, obtained at baseline and on day 111 from a kidney transplant recipient. Source of these receptors: a young adult male patient who had COVID-19 and was a kidney transplant recipient. Some T cells may arise from the graft donor.

This clonotype was picked up many times. The gene calls are TRBV18 and TRBJ2-1, with unresolved D. Germline values: CDR1 KGHSH, CDR2 LQKENI. The V end lost 3 bases, the J end lost 9 bases, and 9 bases lay between the germline ends. This CDR3 has 12 residues. The CDR3 DNA reads TGTGCCAGCTCACCTGAACTGGGTGAGCAGTTCTTC. Encoded protein: CASSPELGEQFF. The variable domain in full, with the rest retrieved from reference TRBV18 and TRBJ2-1, is NAGVMQNPRHLVRRRGQEARLRCSPMKGHSHVYWYRQLPEEGLKFMVYLQKENIIDESGMPKERFSAEFPKEGPSILRIQQVVRGDSAAYFCASSPELGEQFFGPGTRLTVL.

The chain uses TRBV20-1 and TRBJ2-7, with D possibly being TRBD2 (6 bases). This CDR3 has 15 residues. The V gene lost 1 base and the J gene lost 3 bases, with 16 bases spanning the gap. Germline values: CDR1 DFQATT, CDR2 SNEGSKA (reference sequence). Here the CDR3 DNA reads TGCAGTGCTAGAGCCATAGGAGCGGGCGTCTACGAGCAGTACGTC. Protein sequence: CSARAIGAGVYEQYV.

Ten or more counts support this clonotype. This chain links TRBV20-1 with TRBJ2-7; 11 bases are shared with TRBD2. V dropped 4 bases and J dropped 2; count of bases not matched to a gene: 1. Germline CDR1 DFQATT, CDR2 SNEGSKA (reference sequence). This CDR3 has 13 amino acids. Written as DNA, the CDR3 is TGCAGTGCTATAGCGGGAGGGCCCTACGAGCAGTACTTC. It is translated as CSAIAGGPYEQYF.